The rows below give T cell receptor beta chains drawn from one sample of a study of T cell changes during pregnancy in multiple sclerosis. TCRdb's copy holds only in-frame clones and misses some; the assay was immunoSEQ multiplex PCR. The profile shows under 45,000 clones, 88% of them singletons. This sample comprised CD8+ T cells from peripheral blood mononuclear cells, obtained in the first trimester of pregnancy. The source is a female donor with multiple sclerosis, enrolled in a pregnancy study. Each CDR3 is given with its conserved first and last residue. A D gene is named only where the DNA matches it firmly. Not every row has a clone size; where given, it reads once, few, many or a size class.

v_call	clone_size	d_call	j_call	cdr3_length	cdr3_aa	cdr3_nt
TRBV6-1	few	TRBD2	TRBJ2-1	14	CASRASGGADEQFF	TGTGCCAGCAGGGCTAGCGGGGGGGCCGATGAGCAGTTCTTC
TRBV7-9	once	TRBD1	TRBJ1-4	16	CASSSRTGDLYEKLFF	TGTGCCAGCAGCAGTCGGACAGGGGACCTTTATGAAAAACTGTTTTTT
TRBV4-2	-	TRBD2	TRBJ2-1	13	CASSQGGGDEQFF	TGTGCCAGCAGCCAAGGCGGGGGGGATGAGCAGTTCTTC
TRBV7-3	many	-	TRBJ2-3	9	CASPAPQYF	TGTGCCAGCCCAGCGCCCCAGTATTTT
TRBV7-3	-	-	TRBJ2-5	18	CASSPDPRVGGSEETQYF	TGTGCCAGCAGCCCCGACCCTAGAGTCGGGGGTTCGGAAGAGACCCAGTACTTC
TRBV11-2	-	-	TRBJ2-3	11	CASSSSDTQYF	TGTGCCAGCAGCTCCTCGGATACGCAGTATTTT
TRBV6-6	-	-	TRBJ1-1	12	CASSNPRAEAFF	TGTGCCAGCAGCAACCCCAGGGCGGAGGCTTTCTTT
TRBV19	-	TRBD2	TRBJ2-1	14	CASSIGGDYNEQFF	TGTGCCAGTAGTATTGGGGGGGACTACAATGAGCAGTTCTTC
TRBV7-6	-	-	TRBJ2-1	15	CASSPEGGAYNEQFF	TGTGCCAGCAGCCCTGAAGGCGGGGCATACAATGAGCAGTTCTTC
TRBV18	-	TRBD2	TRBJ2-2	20	CASSPSAGGTYFANTGELFF	TGTGCCAGCTCACCCTCTGCGGGGGGGACCTACTTCGCGAACACCGGGGAGCTGTTTTTT
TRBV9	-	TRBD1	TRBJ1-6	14	CASSTGGSYSPLHF	TGTGCCAGCAGCACAGGGGGCAGTTATTCACCCCTCCACTTT
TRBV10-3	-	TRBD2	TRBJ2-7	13	CATRTSGAYEQYF	TGTGCCACCCGGACTAGCGGAGCCTACGAGCAGTACTTC
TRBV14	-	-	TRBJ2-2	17	CASSPSPSEKPTGELFF	TGTGCCAGCAGCCCCTCCCCGAGCGAAAAACCGACCGGGGAGCTGTTTTTT
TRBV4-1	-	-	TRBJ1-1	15	CASTPRSEVNTEAFF	TGCGCCAGCACCCCAAGAAGCGAAGTTAACACTGAAGCTTTCTTT
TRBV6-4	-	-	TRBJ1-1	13	CASRSGENTEAFF	TGTGCCAGCAGGTCTGGAGAGAACACTGAAGCTTTCTTT
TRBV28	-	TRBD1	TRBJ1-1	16	CASSQRDRTQNTEAFF	TGTGCCAGCAGTCAAAGGGACAGGACTCAAAACACTGAAGCTTTCTTT
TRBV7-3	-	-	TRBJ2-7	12	CASAGASHEQYF	TGTGCCAGCGCGGGGGCTAGCCACGAGCAGTACTTC
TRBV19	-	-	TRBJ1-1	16	CASSPWDYRRNTEAFF	TGTGCCAGTAGTCCGTGGGATTACAGGAGGAACACTGAAGCTTTCTTT
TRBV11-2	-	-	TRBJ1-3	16	CASSSTLQGQEDTIYF	TGTGCCAGCAGCTCCACCCTACAGGGTCAAGAGGACACCATATATTTT
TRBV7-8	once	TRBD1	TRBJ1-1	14	CASSPGQVNTEAFF	TGTGCCAGCAGCCCCGGACAGGTGAACACTGAAGCTTTCTTT
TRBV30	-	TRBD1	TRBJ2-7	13	CACHRGVRNEQYF	TGTGCCTGTCACAGGGGGGTAAGGAACGAGCAGTACTTC
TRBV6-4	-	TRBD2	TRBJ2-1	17	CASSEAPSGGAYNEQFF	TGTGCCAGCAGTGAAGCACCTAGCGGGGGGGCCTACAATGAGCAGTTCTTC
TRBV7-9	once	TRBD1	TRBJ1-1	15	CASSVAGTGGTEAFF	TGTGCCAGCAGCGTCGCCGGGACAGGGGGGACTGAAGCTTTCTTT
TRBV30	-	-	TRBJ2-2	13	CAWSWPNTGELFF	TGTGCCTGGAGTTGGCCGAACACCGGGGAGCTGTTTTTT
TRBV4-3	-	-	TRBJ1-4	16	CASSQDHGVVGEKLFF	TGCGCCAGCAGCCAAGATCACGGGGTAGTCGGTGAAAAACTGTTTTTT
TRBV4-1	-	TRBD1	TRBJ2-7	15	CASSQAGTGGYEQYF	TGCGCCAGCAGCCAAGCGGGGACAGGGGGATACGAGCAGTACTTC
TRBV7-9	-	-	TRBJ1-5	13	CASSSQGMQPQHF	TGTGCCAGCAGCTCCCAGGGTATGCAGCCCCAGCATTTT
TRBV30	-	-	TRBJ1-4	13	CAWSVQGGEKLFF	TGTGCCTGGAGTGTACAAGGGGGTGAAAAACTGTTTTTT
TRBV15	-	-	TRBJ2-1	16	CATSRDPSRSYNEQFF	TGTGCCACCAGCAGAGACCCTAGTCGCTCCTACAATGAGCAGTTCTTC
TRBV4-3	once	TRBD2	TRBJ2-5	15	CASSPTSGLQETQYF	TGCGCCAGCAGTCCGACTAGCGGGCTCCAAGAGACCCAGTACTTC
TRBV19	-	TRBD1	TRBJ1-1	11	CASSIPGGAFF	TGTGCCAGTAGCATCCCAGGGGGTGCTTTCTTT
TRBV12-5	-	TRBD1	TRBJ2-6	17	CASGFQTGASGANVLTF	TGTGCTAGTGGTTTCCAAACAGGGGCGTCTGGGGCCAACGTCCTGACTTTC
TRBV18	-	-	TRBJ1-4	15	CASSPTYRADEKLFF	TGTGCCAGCTCACCAACCTACAGGGCTGATGAAAAACTGTTTTTT
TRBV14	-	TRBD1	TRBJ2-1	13	CASKRTGDNEQFF	TGTGCCAGCAAGCGGACAGGGGACAATGAGCAGTTCTTC
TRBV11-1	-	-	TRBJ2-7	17	CASSLKGPGQGLYEQYF	TGTGCCAGCAGCCTGAAGGGGCCAGGGCAGGGGTTGTACGAGCAGTACTTC
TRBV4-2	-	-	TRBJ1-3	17	CASSPPPTQGPNRAIYF	TGTGCCAGCAGCCCGCCCCCCACACAGGGCCCGAATAGGGCCATATATTTT
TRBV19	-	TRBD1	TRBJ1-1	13	CATTGPMNTEAFF	TGTGCCACGACAGGGCCTATGAACACTGAAGCTTTCTTT
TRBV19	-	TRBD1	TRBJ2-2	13	CASSVGTGGELFF	TGTGCCAGTAGCGTGGGGACAGGCGGGGAGCTGTTTTTT
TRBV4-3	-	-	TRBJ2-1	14	CASSQGTVSNEQFF	TGCGCCAGCAGCCAAGGGACAGTATCCAATGAGCAGTTCTTC
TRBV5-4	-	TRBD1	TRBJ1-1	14	CASSRGTGADEAFF	TGTGCCAGCAGCCGTGGGACAGGGGCGGATGAAGCTTTCTTT
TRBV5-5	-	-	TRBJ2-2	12	CASSSTGKELFF	TGTGCCAGCAGCTCTACAGGGAAGGAGCTGTTTTTT
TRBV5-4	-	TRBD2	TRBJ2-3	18	CASSPPLGSGGAGIAQYF	TGTGCCAGCAGCCCACCGCTTGGTAGCGGGGGGGCAGGTATAGCGCAGTATTTT
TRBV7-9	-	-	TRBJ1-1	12	CASSSRDNEAFF	TGTGCCAGCAGCTCCCGGGACAATGAAGCTTTCTTT